This T cell receptor (beta chain) was retrieved from a study of identical twins. TCRdb re-analysed the 5' RACE reads in MiXCR, keeping a single row per CDR3 protein. The data show 500,000 to 650,000 distinct CDR3 sequences, about 22% seen once. Per germline, CDR1 SEHNR and CDR2 FQNEAQ (reference sequence). With 2 bases clipped from V and 6 bases from J, the junction kept 4 bases outside the gene matches. This CDR3 spans 15 amino acids. These data also formed part of another study, on yellow fever vaccine responses in identical twins.

V and J are TRBV7-9 and TRBJ2-2, with 9 nucleotides matching TRBD2. This TCR came from a woman aged 18-35 years in good health. The source material was CD4+ T cells sorted from blood. CDR3 amino acids: CASSLLAGPAGELFF. DNA for the CDR3: TGTGCCAGCAGCTTACTAGCGGGGCCCGCCGGGGAGCTGTTTTTT. Full variable domain (missing parts from reference TRBV7-9 and TRBJ2-2): DTGVSQNPRHKITKRGQNVTFRCDPISEHNRLYWYRQTLGQGPEFLTYFQNEAQLEKSRLLSDRFSAERPKGSFSTLEIQRTEQGDSAMYLCASSLLAGPAGELFFGEGSRLTVL.